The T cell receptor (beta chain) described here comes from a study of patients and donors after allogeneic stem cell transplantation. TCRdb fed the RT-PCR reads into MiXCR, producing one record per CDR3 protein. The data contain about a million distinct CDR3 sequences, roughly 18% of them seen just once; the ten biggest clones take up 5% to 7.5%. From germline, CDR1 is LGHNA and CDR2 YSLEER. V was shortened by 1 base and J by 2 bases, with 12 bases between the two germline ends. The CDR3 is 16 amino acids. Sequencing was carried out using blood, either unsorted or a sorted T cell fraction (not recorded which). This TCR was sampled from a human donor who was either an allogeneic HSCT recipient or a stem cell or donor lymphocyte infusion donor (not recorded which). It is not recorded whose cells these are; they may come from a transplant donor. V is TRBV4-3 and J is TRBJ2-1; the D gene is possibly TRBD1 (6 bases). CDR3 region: CASSQGTRTAYNEQFF. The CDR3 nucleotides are TGCGCCAGCAGCCAAGGGACTCGGACAGCCTACAATGAGCAGTTCTTC.